Following are 11 T cell receptor beta chains from one sample sequenced in a study of beta chain features in type 1 diabetes. The isolated RNA, all of it, was reverse transcribed, so expressed TCRB transcripts were what got sequenced. The method was immunoSEQ multiplex PCR; TCRdb's version includes in-frame clones alone and lacks a portion of them. Of about 320,000 clones in the sample, approximately 15% were seen once. The sequencing sample was made of central memory CD4+ T cells from blood. The receptors shown here come from a young man in good health.

The chain recombines TRBV9 with TRBJ1-2; D unresolved. This CDR3 comprises 12 residues. The ends were cut back, 4 bases at V and 8 bases at J, with 12 bases in the middle. Germline V gene data show CDR1 as SGDLS and CDR2 as YYNGEE. CDR3 protein: CASSHSRVGYTF. The CDR3 nucleotides are TGTGCCAGCAGCCACTCAAGAGTCGGCTACACCTTC.

The genes are TRBV2 and TRBJ1-2; D ambiguous. Germline V gene lookup returns CDR1 SNHLY and CDR2 FYNNEI. CDR3 length equals 12 residues. With 6 bases removed from V and 3 bases from J, the gap between germline ends came to 8 bases. The CDR3 protein is CASRDLDYGYTF. CDR3 DNA sequence: TGTGCCAGCAGAGACTTGGACTATGGCTACACCTTC. The entire variable domain, with the rest obtained from reference TRBV2 and TRBJ1-2, is as follows: EPEVTQTPSHQVTQMGQEVILRCVPISNHLYFYWYRQILGQKVEFLVSFYNNEISEKSEIFDDQFSVERPDGSNFTLKIRSTKLEDSAMYFCASRDLDYGYTFGSGTRLTVV.

In this sample, this clone turned up once. The chain has TRBV5-1 and TRBJ1-4; D is uncertain. The CDR3 spans 15 residues. Germline CDR1 reads SGHRS; CDR2 reads YFSETQ. The germline V and J ends were trimmed by 0 bases and 9 bases, with 15 bases remaining between them. The CDR3 reads CASSLEPHAGKKLFF. The CDR3 DNA sequence: TGCGCCAGCAGCTTGGAGCCACACGCGGGCAAAAAACTGTTTTTT.

This chain uses TRBV5-4 with TRBJ1-1; D perhaps matches TRBD1 (5 bases). This CDR3 is 11 amino acids long. Looked up from germline, CDR1 is SGHNT and CDR2 is YYREEE (reference sequence). V was pared by 1 base and J by 8 bases, with 6 bases between. The CDR3 bases are TGTGCCAGCAGCTTGCAGGGAGAAGCTTTCTTT. It encodes CASSLQGEAFF.

This clone has only a few counts. The J gene is TRBJ1-2, the V gene TRBV2; unclear D gene. The V gene's germline CDR1 is SNHLY and CDR2 FYNNEI. Between the trimmed V and J ends, which lost 0 bases and 4 bases, there was a span of 9 bases. The CDR3 totals 14 residues. CDR3 in amino acids: CASSEAGSTYGYTF. CDR3 nucleotide sequence: TGTGCCAGCAGTGAAGCAGGGTCCACCTATGGCTACACCTTC.

The chain has TRBV5-6 and TRBJ1-2; D uncertain. The CDR3 spans 16 residues. Germline V gene data show CDR1 as SGHDT and CDR2 as YYEEEE. Trimming took off 5 bases at V and 2 bases at J, with 19 bases between the two ends. The CDR3 spells CASSLDGDRSNYGYTF. The CDR3, as DNA: TGTGCCAGCAGTCTGGACGGAGACCGTTCAAACTATGGCTACACCTTC.

The table lists this clone with a few counts. V and J are TRBV9 and TRBJ2-3, with 8 bases that match TRBD1. V trimming: 3 bases; J trimming: 6 bases; junction bases outside the gene matches: 9. The CDR3 runs to 15 residues. Germline CDR1 SGDLS, CDR2 YYNGEE. The CDR3 region has the DNA TGTGCCAGCAGCGCTTCCGGGACAGGAACCGATACGCAGTATTTT. Translating gives CASSASGTGTDTQYF. Full variable domain (missing parts from reference TRBV9 and TRBJ2-3): DSGVTQTPKHLITATGQRVTLRCSPRSGDLSVYWYQQSLDQGLQFLIQYYNGEERAKGNILERFSAQQFPDLHSELNLSSLELGDSALYFCASSASGTGTDTQYFGPGTRLTVL.

The chain couples TRBV11-1 to TRBJ2-5, with D possibly matching TRBD1 (5 bases). V lost 5 bases and J lost 3, with 13 bases in between. CDR1 and CDR2 (germline): SGHAT, FQDESV (reference sequence). This CDR3 comprises 14 residues. The CDR3: CASSTRQKEETQYF. The CDR3 DNA follows: TGTGCCAGCAGCACCCGACAGAAAGAAGAGACCCAGTACTTC.

This chain uses TRBV11-2 with TRBJ2-6; D remains unclear. This CDR3 region has 18 residues. Trimming pared 2 bases from V and 0 bases from J, leaving 14 bases between. Germline lookup yields CDR1 SGHAT and CDR2 FQNNGV. The CDR3 spells CASSLSPRSSSGANVLTF. CDR3 coding DNA: TGTGCCAGCAGCTTATCCCCCCGTAGCTCCTCTGGGGCCAACGTCCTGACTTTC.

Only a few counts were recorded for this clone. The V gene is TRBV5-6, the J gene TRBJ1-1; 7 nucleotides align to TRBD1. The V segment lost 3 bases and the J segment 12 bases; nucleotides outside the gene matches: 8. The CDR3 sequence is 12 residues long. Looked up from germline, CDR1 is SGHDT and CDR2 is YYEEEE. The CDR3 region is CASSYSQGGTFF. For the CDR3, the DNA is TGTGCCAGCAGCTATAGTCAGGGGGGTACTTTCTTT.

CDR3 region: CASSKGLAGGFETLTDTQYF. The CDR3 nucleotides are TGTGCCAGTAGTAAGGGACTAGCGGGAGGTTTTGAGACATTAACAGATACGCAGTATTTT. This chain links TRBV19 with TRBJ2-3; the match to TRBD2 covers 15 bases. V shed 4 bases, J shed 3 bases, and the junction held 14 bases outside the gene matches. Germline values: CDR1 LNHDA, CDR2 SQIVND (reference sequence). The CDR3 loop spans 20 amino acids. The variable domain in full, completed from reference TRBV19 and TRBJ2-3, reads DGGITQSPKYLFRKEGQNVTLSCEQNLNHDAMYWYRQDPGQGLRLIYYSQIVNDFQKGDIAEGYSVSREKKESFPLTVTSAQKNPTAFYLCASSKGLAGGFETLTDTQYFGPGTRLTVL.